Presented here are 19 T cell receptor beta chains from one specimen sequenced in a study of blood T cell repertoires in COVID-19. The table came from immunoSEQ multiplex PCR; TCRdb's copy has only in-frame clones and leaves some out. The sample has some 97,000 clones, about 86% seen once. The material sequenced was PBMCs or T cells enriched from blood (not recorded which). These receptors were obtained from a woman between 45 and 65 years old who had recovered from COVID-19.

V is TRBV30 and J is TRBJ1-2; D is perhaps TRBD1 (6 bases). The CDR3 length is 15 residues. Trimming left V 3 bases short and J 0 bases short, with 14 bases between. Germline values: CDR1 GTSNPN, CDR2 SVGIG (reference sequence). The DNA of the CDR3 is TGTGCCTGGAGGGGACACGGCCCGGCTAACTATGGCTACACCTTC. This translates into CAWRGHGPANYGYTF.

CDR3 amino acids: CASSLYSGNTIYF. The CDR3 nucleotides read TGTGCCAGCAGCCTTTACTCTGGAAACACCATATATTTT. The chain joins TRBV12-3 or TRBV12-4 to TRBJ1-3, with D hard to call. There are 13 residues in the CDR3. V lost 6 bases to trimming and J lost 0 bases, with 6 bases between them.

This sequence joins TRBV28 and TRBJ2-7; 7 nucleotides match TRBD1. The CDR3 consists of 13 residues. Germline trimming cut 9 bases from V and 0 bases from J; bases unmatched to any gene: 5. Germline CDR1 MDHEN, CDR2 SYDVKM. The CDR3 protein is CASRGPLSYEQYF. The CDR3 region has the DNA TGTGCCAGTAGGGGGCCCCTCTCCTACGAGCAGTACTTC.

The rearrangement links TRBV19 to TRBJ1-5; D is undetermined. CDR3 length: 15 amino acids. The germline V gene encodes CDR1 LNHDA and CDR2 SQIVND (reference sequence). Trimming stripped 11 bases from V and 0 bases from J, with 17 bases between. CDR3: CASCREFNSNQPQHF. The CDR3 bases are TGTGCCTCATGTCGGGAATTTAATAGCAATCAGCCCCAGCATTTT.

This clone is a singleton in its sample. The chain recombines TRBV11-2 with TRBJ1-1; 8 nucleotides align to TRBD1. The CDR3 is 15 residues long. The germline V gene has CDR1 SGHAT and CDR2 FQNNGV. J was trimmed by 5 bases and V by 0 bases; bases with no gene match: 5. CDR3 loop: CASSLDQGARTEAFF. In DNA form, the CDR3 reads TGTGCCAGCAGCTTAGATCAGGGGGCCCGGACTGAAGCTTTCTTT.

The V and J genes are TRBV3-1 (or the pseudogene TRBV3-2) and TRBJ1-4; D unresolved. The CDR3 contains 14 residues. V lost 4 bases and J lost 7, with 13 bases in between. Germline CDR1 and CDR2: LGHDT and YNNKEL (reference sequence). This CDR3 reads CASSLAGGFEKLFF. Written as DNA, the CDR3 is TGTGCCAGCAGCCTGGCAGGAGGGTTTGAAAAACTGTTTTTT.

The chain is built from TRBV9 and TRBJ2-6; 9 bases map to TRBD1. The V gene's germline CDR1 is SGDLS and CDR2 YYNGEE. There are 18 residues in the CDR3. Trimming took 2 bases from V and 1 from J; bases not matched to a gene: 7. In DNA, the CDR3 is TGTGCCAGCAGCGTCGACACAGGGGGCGCTTCTGGGGCCAACGTCCTGACTTTC. It specifies CASSVDTGGASGANVLTF.

V is TRBV28 and J is TRBJ2-2; no definite D call. Trimming took off 6 bases at V and 2 bases at J, with 13 bases between the two ends. The CDR3 is 15 residues long. Germline lookup yields CDR1 MDHEN and CDR2 SYDVKM. The CDR3 region is CASSLILENTGELFF. The CDR3 region has the DNA TGTGCCAGCAGCCTTATACTTGAAAACACCGGGGAGCTGTTTTTT.

This chain joins TRBV10-3 and TRBJ1-3, with D possibly being TRBD1 (5 bases). The CDR3 contains 17 residues. V lost 0 bases and J lost 0, with 12 bases in between. CDR1 is ENHRY and CDR2 is SYGVKD in the germline V gene. For the CDR3, the DNA is TGTGCCATCAGTGAGTCAGTAGGGGTCAGCTCTGGAAACACCATATATTTT. Amino acids: CAISESVGVSSGNTIYF.

V usage is TRBV12-3 or TRBV12-4 and J usage is TRBJ2-7, with a possible D match to TRBD1 (5 bases). V was trimmed by 6 bases and J by 3 bases, leaving 12 bases between them. The CDR3 is made up of 13 amino acids. This chain's CDR3 is CASSRDSVYEQYF. CDR3 DNA sequence: TGTGCCAGCAGCCGAGACAGCGTCTACGAGCAGTACTTC.

The chain links TRBV3-1 (or the pseudogene TRBV3-2) to TRBJ1-5; 7 nucleotides agree with TRBD1. V was pared by 2 bases and J by 1 base, with 5 bases of the junction left unmatched. Germline V gene sequence: CDR1 LGHDT, CDR2 YNNKEL (reference sequence). The CDR3 is made up of 16 amino acids. CDR3 amino acids: CASSQRQGTSNQPQHF. DNA for the CDR3: TGTGCCAGCAGCCAACGACAGGGAACGAGCAATCAGCCCCAGCATTTT.

The J gene is TRBJ2-1, the V gene TRBV9, with 12 bases matching TRBD2. V shed 0 bases and J 8 bases; nucleotides not matched to a gene: 6. The CDR3 extends over 16 amino acids. Germline V lookup: CDR1 SGDLS, CDR2 YYNGEE. The CDR3 DNA is TGTGCCAGCAGCGTAGGTTCTAGCGGGGGGGCGTATGAGCAGTTCTTC. This gives the protein CASSVGSSGGAYEQFF.

This clone was picked up one time. This chain links TRBV5-1 with TRBJ1-4, with D possibly matching TRBD1 (5 bases). V lost 7 bases to trimming and J lost 7 bases, with 17 bases between them. Germline-derived CDR1 and CDR2 are SGHRS and YFSETQ. The CDR3 length is 14 residues. The CDR3 region is CASANGGSGEKLFF. The CDR3 bases are TGCGCCAGCGCCAACGGGGGGAGTGGTGAAAAACTGTTTTTT.

The rearrangement links TRBV5-1 to TRBJ2-3; TRBD2 might be the D (6 bases). Trimming pared 5 bases from V and 6 bases from J, leaving 16 bases between. The CDR3 contains 14 residues. Germline V CDR1 and CDR2: SGHRS, YFSETQ. The CDR3: CASRVNGGLDTQYF. The CDR3 DNA reads as TGCGCCAGCAGGGTAAACGGGGGATTGGATACGCAGTATTTT.

The chain employs TRBV6-5 and TRBJ1-2, with 7 bases that match TRBD1. Germline lookup yields CDR1 MNHEY and CDR2 SVGAGI. The CDR3 is 13 residues long. The V gene end was trimmed by 7 bases and the J gene end by 4 bases; junction bases not matched to a gene: 6. In DNA, the CDR3 is TGTGCCAGCACGGGACAGAAGATCTATGGCTACACCTTC. Translated, it gives CASTGQKIYGYTF.

This clone was picked up a small number of times. The V call is TRBV25-1, the J call TRBJ1-4; D might be TRBD1 (5 bases). Trimming left V 4 bases short and J 7 bases short, with 13 bases between. The germline V gene has CDR1 MGHDK and CDR2 SYGVNS. The CDR3 contains 14 residues. DNA for the CDR3: TGTGCCAGCAGTGTCGGGGGTGAAGGTGAAAAACTGTTTTTT. Protein product: CASSVGGEGEKLFF.

V and J are TRBV9 and TRBJ1-1; weak D call: TRBD1 (5 bases). The CDR3 extends over 15 amino acids. Germline values: CDR1 SGDLS, CDR2 YYNGEE. The ends were cut back, 3 bases at V and 3 bases at J, with 15 bases in the middle. CDR3 DNA sequence: TGTGCCAGCAGCGGGAGGGGACGGCAGGACACTGAAGCTTTCTTT. Translation gives CASSGRGRQDTEAFF.

This chain uses TRBV12-5 with TRBJ2-3, with D unresolved. The CDR3 has 17 residues. V lost 2 bases and J 0 bases, leaving 15 bases between the germline ends. Germline CDR1 reads LGHNT; CDR2 reads FRNRAP. DNA of the CDR3: TGTGCTAGTGGTTTGCGCGGAGACGCCGTTAGCACAGATACGCAGTATTTT. It is translated as CASGLRGDAVSTDTQYF.

This sequence joins TRBV27 and TRBJ2-5, with D hard to call. Germline CDR1 reads MNHEY; CDR2 reads SMNVEV (reference sequence). This CDR3 region has 14 residues. V gave up 8 bases and J gave up 4 bases, with 17 bases separating them. The CDR3 loop is CASSPPGPRETQYF. CDR3 sequence (DNA): TGTGCCAGCTCCCCTCCGGGTCCCAGAGAGACCCAGTACTTC.